This is a list of T cell receptor beta chains from one sample in a study of T cell changes during pregnancy in multiple sclerosis. The repertoire was sequenced with immunoSEQ multiplex PCR; TCRdb's copy has only in-frame clones and lacks some. In the table there are tens of thousands of clones, more than 75% of which are singletons. Specimen: peripheral blood, collected in the third trimester of pregnancy. These receptor sequences come from a female donor in good health, enrolled as a control in a pregnancy study. Each CDR3 is given with its conserved first and last residue. Each record gives: V gene, clone size, CDR3 length, D gene, J gene, CDR3 DNA, CDR3 protein. D genes are given only for firm matches. Size tells how often a clone was seen (once, few, many) or the class of an expanded clone, and some rows leave it out.

v_call: TRBV4-1
clone_size: .
cdr3_length: 16
d_call: TRBD2
j_call: TRBJ2-5
cdr3_nt: TGCGCCAGCAGCCCCCTAGCGGGGGCTGGGCAAGAGACCCAGTACTTC
cdr3_aa: CASSPLAGAGQETQYF

v_call: TRBV9
clone_size: once
cdr3_length: 13
d_call: .
j_call: TRBJ2-5
cdr3_nt: TGTGCCAGCAGCCTACAGGGAGAGGAGACCCAGTACTTC
cdr3_aa: CASSLQGEETQYF

v_call: TRBV9
clone_size: .
cdr3_length: 18
d_call: TRBD2
j_call: TRBJ2-1
cdr3_nt: TGTGCCAGCAGCGATCGGTCAACCGGGGGGGCCGATTACAATGAGCAGTTCTTC
cdr3_aa: CASSDRSTGGADYNEQFF

v_call: TRBV6-1
clone_size: .
cdr3_length: 14
d_call: TRBD1
j_call: TRBJ2-7
cdr3_nt: TGTGCCAGCAGTGATCGCCCAGGGGGATACGAGCAGTACTTC
cdr3_aa: CASSDRPGGYEQYF

v_call: TRBV10-3
clone_size: once
cdr3_length: 13
d_call: .
j_call: TRBJ1-1
cdr3_nt: TGTGCCATCAGTGAGGTAGCGAACACTGAAGCTTTCTTT
cdr3_aa: CAISEVANTEAFF

v_call: TRBV6-4
clone_size: .
cdr3_length: 16
d_call: TRBD2
j_call: TRBJ2-2
cdr3_nt: TGTGCCAGCAGTGACGGGCGGCGGGGGGCCCCCGGGGAGCTGTTTTTT
cdr3_aa: CASSDGRRGAPGELFF

v_call: TRBV7-3
clone_size: .
cdr3_length: 16
d_call: TRBD2
j_call: TRBJ2-1
cdr3_nt: TGTGCCAGCAGCAGAATAGCGGGTAGCTCCTACAATGAGCAGTTCTTC
cdr3_aa: CASSRIAGSSYNEQFF

v_call: TRBV6-1
clone_size: .
cdr3_length: 14
d_call: .
j_call: TRBJ1-1
cdr3_nt: TGTGCCAGCAGTAGAGACAGGCAGAACACTGAAGCTTTCTTT
cdr3_aa: CASSRDRQNTEAFF

v_call: TRBV19
clone_size: .
cdr3_length: 14
d_call: TRBD1
j_call: TRBJ1-2
cdr3_nt: TGTGCCAGTAGTCCCCGGACAGGGGACTATGGCTACACCTTC
cdr3_aa: CASSPRTGDYGYTF

v_call: TRBV6-1
clone_size: .
cdr3_length: 14
d_call: .
j_call: TRBJ1-3
cdr3_nt: TGTGCCAGCAGTGAAGGACTTTCGGGGTACACCATATATTTT
cdr3_aa: CASSEGLSGYTIYF

v_call: TRBV7-2
clone_size: .
cdr3_length: 16
d_call: .
j_call: TRBJ2-5
cdr3_nt: TGTGCCAGCACCAAAGGTGGGGCCCTTACCGGGGAGACCCAGTACTTC
cdr3_aa: CASTKGGALTGETQYF

v_call: TRBV7-2
clone_size: .
cdr3_length: 16
d_call: TRBD1
j_call: TRBJ2-7
cdr3_nt: TGTGCCAGCAGCCCAGACGGGTGGACAGGGAGAGACGAGCAGTACTTC
cdr3_aa: CASSPDGWTGRDEQYF

v_call: TRBV6-6
clone_size: .
cdr3_length: 14
d_call: TRBD1
j_call: TRBJ2-5
cdr3_nt: TGTGCCAGCAGGGACAGGGGGCGGGGGGAGACCCAGTACTTC
cdr3_aa: CASRDRGRGETQYF

v_call: TRBV9
clone_size: .
cdr3_length: 14
d_call: .
j_call: TRBJ2-2
cdr3_nt: TGTGCCAGCAGCGCGGAGGGAAAGTTAGGGGAGCTGTTTTTT
cdr3_aa: CASSAEGKLGELFF

v_call: TRBV29-1
clone_size: .
cdr3_length: 14
d_call: .
j_call: TRBJ2-7
cdr3_nt: TGCAGCGTTGTGGGGGGGACAGGTCCCTACGAGCAGTACTTC
cdr3_aa: CSVVGGTGPYEQYF

v_call: TRBV7-9
clone_size: medium-sized
cdr3_length: 16
d_call: TRBD1
j_call: TRBJ1-6
cdr3_nt: TGTGCCAGCAGCTCCACAGGACAGGGGGCGAATTCACCCCTCCACTTT
cdr3_aa: CASSSTGQGANSPLHF

v_call: TRBV30
clone_size: .
cdr3_length: 12
d_call: .
j_call: TRBJ1-5
cdr3_nt: TGTGCCTGGAGCTACCTCGATCAGCCCCAGCATTTT
cdr3_aa: CAWSYLDQPQHF

v_call: TRBV5-4
clone_size: .
cdr3_length: 15
d_call: TRBD1
j_call: TRBJ1-4
cdr3_nt: TGTGCCAGCAGCCGGGGACAGGGGGCAGGTGAAAAACTGTTTTTT
cdr3_aa: CASSRGQGAGEKLFF

v_call: TRBV4-2
clone_size: once
cdr3_length: 16
d_call: .
j_call: TRBJ1-1
cdr3_nt: TGTGCCAGCAGCCAAGATGGTCGGGGGGCGGCCACTGAAGCTTTCTTT
cdr3_aa: CASSQDGRGAATEAFF

v_call: TRBV7-3
clone_size: .
cdr3_length: 12
d_call: .
j_call: TRBJ2-1
cdr3_nt: TGTGCCAGCAGCTTGCTGGGGGGTGAGCAGTTCTTC
cdr3_aa: CASSLLGGEQFF

v_call: TRBV6-4
clone_size: .
cdr3_length: 16
d_call: TRBD2
j_call: TRBJ2-3
cdr3_nt: TGTGCCAGCAGCCCGACTAGCGGGGGGGCATCAGATACGCAGTATTTT
cdr3_aa: CASSPTSGGASDTQYF

v_call: TRBV5-1
clone_size: .
cdr3_length: 14
d_call: .
j_call: TRBJ1-1
cdr3_nt: TGCGCCAGCAGCGGTATTGGAGCGAACACTGAAGCTTTCTTT
cdr3_aa: CASSGIGANTEAFF

v_call: TRBV19
clone_size: once
cdr3_length: 13
d_call: .
j_call: TRBJ2-7
cdr3_nt: TGTGCCAGTAGTATCGGACAGCTCTACGAGCAGTACTTC
cdr3_aa: CASSIGQLYEQYF

v_call: TRBV25-1
clone_size: .
cdr3_length: 12
d_call: .
j_call: TRBJ1-1
cdr3_nt: TGTGCCAGCAGTGAATCGGGGTACTTAGCTTTCTTT
cdr3_aa: CASSESGYLAFF

v_call: TRBV9
clone_size: .
cdr3_length: 15
d_call: .
j_call: TRBJ2-7
cdr3_nt: TGTGCCAGCAGCGTACAGGGCTCCAGCTCCTACGAGCAGTACTTC
cdr3_aa: CASSVQGSSSYEQYF

v_call: TRBV9
clone_size: once
cdr3_length: 15
d_call: TRBD2
j_call: TRBJ2-5
cdr3_nt: TGTGCCAGCAGCCCCGGACTAGCGGGGGCTGAGACCCAGTACTTC
cdr3_aa: CASSPGLAGAETQYF

v_call: TRBV18
clone_size: .
cdr3_length: 16
d_call: .
j_call: TRBJ2-7
cdr3_nt: TGTGCCAGCGGAGGAGGATCCGGGGGTTCCTCCTACGAGCAGTACTTC
cdr3_aa: CASGGGSGGSSYEQYF

v_call: TRBV5-1
clone_size: once
cdr3_length: 15
d_call: TRBD1
j_call: TRBJ2-7
cdr3_nt: TGCGCCAGCAGCTTGGAAGGGACAGAAGTCGACGAGCAGTACTTC
cdr3_aa: CASSLEGTEVDEQYF

v_call: TRBV6-1
clone_size: large
cdr3_length: 16
d_call: TRBD1
j_call: TRBJ2-2
cdr3_nt: TGTGCCAGCAGTGAACCCCCAGGGGGCAACACCGGGGAGCTGTTTTTT
cdr3_aa: CASSEPPGGNTGELFF

v_call: TRBV18
clone_size: few
cdr3_length: 14
d_call: .
j_call: TRBJ1-1
cdr3_nt: TGTGCCAGCTCACCCCTCCCGGGTAACACTGAAGCTTTCTTT
cdr3_aa: CASSPLPGNTEAFF

v_call: TRBV18
clone_size: .
cdr3_length: 18
d_call: .
j_call: TRBJ2-2
cdr3_nt: TGTGCCAGCTCACCACCGGGGGGAGCCAAGCGTAACACCGGGGAGCTGTTTTTT
cdr3_aa: CASSPPGGAKRNTGELFF

v_call: TRBV5-1
clone_size: .
cdr3_length: 16
d_call: TRBD1
j_call: TRBJ1-6
cdr3_nt: TGCGCCAGCAGCCTCCGGACAGGGGAGGTCAGATCACCCCTCCACTTT
cdr3_aa: CASSLRTGEVRSPLHF

v_call: TRBV30
clone_size: few
cdr3_length: 15
d_call: TRBD2
j_call: TRBJ2-7
cdr3_nt: TGTGCCTGGAGCCTAACTAGCGGGAGTGGGTACGAGCAGTACTTC
cdr3_aa: CAWSLTSGSGYEQYF

v_call: TRBV30
clone_size: once
cdr3_length: 16
d_call: .
j_call: TRBJ2-2
cdr3_nt: TGTGCCTGGAGTGTGCTTTGGGGGCTGAAGACCGGGGAGCTGTTTTTT
cdr3_aa: CAWSVLWGLKTGELFF

v_call: TRBV5-1
clone_size: .
cdr3_length: 13
d_call: TRBD1
j_call: TRBJ2-5
cdr3_nt: TGCGCCAGCAGCTCGGGACAGGAAGAGACCCAGTACTTC
cdr3_aa: CASSSGQEETQYF

v_call: TRBV15
clone_size: .
cdr3_length: 14
d_call: .
j_call: TRBJ2-7
cdr3_nt: TGTGCCACCAGCAGAGGGAGGGAGTCGGACGAGCAGTACTTC
cdr3_aa: CATSRGRESDEQYF

v_call: TRBV29-1
clone_size: .
cdr3_length: 13
d_call: TRBD1
j_call: TRBJ2-7
cdr3_nt: TGCAGCGGGGGTCAGGGGGCCGGGTACGAGCAGTACTTC
cdr3_aa: CSGGQGAGYEQYF

v_call: TRBV23-1
clone_size: .
cdr3_length: 16
d_call: TRBD1
j_call: TRBJ2-6
cdr3_nt: TGCGCCAGCAGCCCCGGGACAGCCTCTGGGGCCAACGTCCTGACTTTC
cdr3_aa: CASSPGTASGANVLTF

v_call: TRBV2
clone_size: once
cdr3_length: 14
d_call: TRBD1
j_call: TRBJ1-5
cdr3_nt: TGTGCCAGCAAAACCCAGGGGGCAGGTCAGCCCCAGCATTTT
cdr3_aa: CASKTQGAGQPQHF

v_call: TRBV27
clone_size: .
cdr3_length: 14
d_call: TRBD1
j_call: TRBJ1-2
cdr3_nt: TGTGCCAGCAGTTTCGACAGGGATTGGGATGGCTACACCTTC
cdr3_aa: CASSFDRDWDGYTF

v_call: TRBV6-5
clone_size: .
cdr3_length: 15
d_call: TRBD1
j_call: TRBJ1-6
cdr3_nt: TGTGCCAGCAGCCGACAGGGGGCAGCTAATTCACCCCTCCACTTT
cdr3_aa: CASSRQGAANSPLHF

v_call: TRBV7-9
clone_size: .
cdr3_length: 18
d_call: .
j_call: TRBJ1-3
cdr3_nt: TGTGCCAGCAGCTTAGGCTCCGGGGGAGGGCGTACTGGAAACACCATATATTTT
cdr3_aa: CASSLGSGGGRTGNTIYF

v_call: TRBV27
clone_size: .
cdr3_length: 14
d_call: .
j_call: TRBJ1-1
cdr3_nt: TGTGCCAGCAGTAGCACGGGAATGAACACTGAAGCTTTCTTT
cdr3_aa: CASSSTGMNTEAFF

v_call: TRBV9
clone_size: .
cdr3_length: 13
d_call: .
j_call: TRBJ2-3
cdr3_nt: TGTGCCAGCAGCCTAGGGACTCCGGGTACGCAGTATTTT
cdr3_aa: CASSLGTPGTQYF

v_call: TRBV6-5
clone_size: .
cdr3_length: 15
d_call: .
j_call: TRBJ1-3
cdr3_nt: TGTGCCAGCAGTTACGGCGGTTACTCTGGAAACACCATATATTTT
cdr3_aa: CASSYGGYSGNTIYF

v_call: TRBV6-6
clone_size: .
cdr3_length: 14
d_call: TRBD2
j_call: TRBJ2-7
cdr3_nt: TGTGCCAGCAGTTACTCGGGACTAGGCTACGAGCAGTACTTC
cdr3_aa: CASSYSGLGYEQYF

v_call: TRBV28
clone_size: .
cdr3_length: 15
d_call: .
j_call: TRBJ1-6
cdr3_nt: TGTGCCAGCAGTTCGACTCTTTGGAGGGATTCACCCCTCCACTTT
cdr3_aa: CASSSTLWRDSPLHF

v_call: TRBV29-1
clone_size: .
cdr3_length: 13
d_call: TRBD2
j_call: TRBJ2-3
cdr3_nt: TGCAGCTCGCGGTCCGGGGGGACAGATACGCAGTATTTT
cdr3_aa: CSSRSGGTDTQYF

v_call: TRBV10-3
clone_size: .
cdr3_length: 15
d_call: TRBD1
j_call: TRBJ1-5
cdr3_nt: TGTGCCATCAGTGAGCACAGGGGGGTCAATCAGCCCCAGCATTTT
cdr3_aa: CAISEHRGVNQPQHF

v_call: TRBV7-3
clone_size: .
cdr3_length: 16
d_call: TRBD2
j_call: TRBJ2-5
cdr3_nt: TGTGCCAGCAGCTTAGCGGGGACTAGCGGGAGAGAGACCCAGTACTTC
cdr3_aa: CASSLAGTSGRETQYF

v_call: TRBV7-9
clone_size: .
cdr3_length: 14
d_call: .
j_call: TRBJ1-3
cdr3_nt: TGTGCCAGCAGCCACGGACAGAGCGGAAACACCATATATTTT
cdr3_aa: CASSHGQSGNTIYF

v_call: TRBV5-6
clone_size: .
cdr3_length: 17
d_call: TRBD1
j_call: TRBJ1-2
cdr3_nt: TGTGCCAGCACCCTCTCTTCGGACAGGATCATTCAAAGTGGCTACACCTTC
cdr3_aa: CASTLSSDRIIQSGYTF

v_call: TRBV10-1
clone_size: .
cdr3_length: 16
d_call: .
j_call: TRBJ2-3
cdr3_nt: TGCGCCAGCAGTGAGTCGGAGAGGAAACGCACAGATACGCAGTATTTT
cdr3_aa: CASSESERKRTDTQYF

v_call: TRBV11-2
clone_size: once
cdr3_length: 13
d_call: TRBD2
j_call: TRBJ2-1
cdr3_nt: TGTGCCAGCAGCTTACGCCGGGGGGGTGAGCAGTTCTTC
cdr3_aa: CASSLRRGGEQFF

v_call: TRBV27
clone_size: once
cdr3_length: 12
d_call: .
j_call: TRBJ2-1
cdr3_nt: TGTGCCAGCGTCGACCGGACTACCGAGCAGTTCTTC
cdr3_aa: CASVDRTTEQFF

v_call: TRBV30
clone_size: once
cdr3_length: 14
d_call: TRBD1
j_call: TRBJ1-5
cdr3_nt: TGTGCCTGGAGTGTATCAGGGGGAAATCAGCCCCAGCATTTT
cdr3_aa: CAWSVSGGNQPQHF

v_call: TRBV27
clone_size: .
cdr3_length: 16
d_call: TRBD1
j_call: TRBJ2-2
cdr3_nt: TGTGCCAGCAGTCTACTGGGACAGGGGGCCGACGGGGAGCTGTTTTTT
cdr3_aa: CASSLLGQGADGELFF